These T cell receptor beta chains were read from a single sample in a study of immune evolution from preneoplasia to lung adenocarcinoma. Assay used: immunoSEQ multiplex PCR; TCRdb lists only in-frame clones, some missing. This table has around 25,000 clones, just under 75% appearing once. Sequencing was carried out using FFPE invasive lung adenocarcinoma tissue. Source of these receptors: a person between 55 and 70 years old with invasive lung adenocarcinoma. Some clones in this sample may be carry-over from other donors' samples. CDR3s include the opening cysteine and the closing phenylalanine or tryptophan. A D gene is named only where the DNA matches it firmly. Expanded clones get a size class; other rows say once, few or many, or leave the size out.

J	size	V	D	CDR3	DNA
TRBJ1-1	-	TRBV5-4	-	CASSLGSGRGHMNTEAFF	TGTGCCAGCAGCTTGGGATCGGGACGGGGACATATGAACACTGAAGCTTTCTTT
TRBJ2-3	-	TRBV19	TRBD2	CASGGGLAGTDTQYF	TGTGCCAGTGGGGGGGGACTAGCGGGAACAGATACGCAGTATTTT
TRBJ1-2	-	TRBV28	TRBD1	CASRPDRAGSGYTF	TGTGCCAGCAGACCGGACAGGGCTGGGAGCGGCTACACCTTC
TRBJ2-7	few	TRBV7-2	-	CASSRDGTYEQYF	TGTGCCAGCAGTCGGGACGGCACCTACGAGCAGTACTTC
TRBJ2-1	-	TRBV14	-	CASSQDIHAGNEQFF	TGTGCCAGCAGCCAAGATATCCACGCTGGCAATGAGCAGTTCTTC
TRBJ2-1	-	TRBV7-7	-	CASSISLDSYNEQFF	TGTGCTAGCAGCATAAGCCTGGATTCCTACAATGAGCAGTTCTTC
TRBJ2-2	-	TRBV9	-	CASSVSRAQVPGELFF	TGTGCCAGCAGCGTTTCCCGGGCCCAGGTTCCCGGGGAGCTGTTTTTT
TRBJ2-7	once	TRBV13	TRBD2	CASSLVLRRSGTSGLSSYEQYF	TGTGCCAGCAGCTTAGTCTTACGACGGTCCGGGACTAGCGGGCTCAGCTCCTACGAGCAGTACTTC
TRBJ1-1	-	TRBV7-9	-	CASGRAGSNEAFF	TGTGCCAGCGGTAGGGCAGGGAGTAATGAAGCTTTCTTT
TRBJ1-5	-	TRBV13	-	CASSSRGTDSNQPQHF	TGTGCCAGCAGCTCCCGCGGGACGGATAGCAATCAGCCCCAGCATTTT
TRBJ2-7	few	TRBV5-1	TRBD2	CASRVAGGYTYEQYF	TGCGCCAGCAGAGTGGCGGGAGGCTACACCTACGAGCAGTACTTC
TRBJ2-3	few	TRBV29-1	-	CSVRQAGGDTQYF	TGCAGCGTTCGACAGGCTGGGGGGGATACGCAGTATTTT
TRBJ2-7	-	TRBV2	-	CASTQGRMMYEQYF	TGTGCCAGCACTCAGGGGCGTATGATGTACGAGCAGTACTTC
TRBJ1-4	-	TRBV7-9	-	CASSVGRGAATNEKLFF	TGTGCCAGCAGCGTAGGGCGGGGGGCCGCAACTAATGAAAAACTGTTTTTT
TRBJ2-1	medium-sized	TRBV5-1	-	CASSLARPDDRQFF	TGCGCCAGCAGCTTGGCCAGGCCAGATGATAGGCAGTTCTTC
TRBJ2-7	-	TRBV30	-	CAWSVRPIPEQYF	TGTGCCTGGAGTGTACGGCCAATTCCCGAGCAGTACTTC
TRBJ1-5	-	TRBV7-2	-	CASSLGSIQPQHF	TGTGCCAGCAGCTTAGGGAGCATTCAGCCCCAGCATTTT
TRBJ1-2	-	TRBV7-2	-	CASSFQRQALKPYGYTF	TGTGCCAGCAGCTTCCAGAGACAGGCCCTCAAGCCCTATGGCTACACCTTC
TRBJ1-1	-	TRBV20-1	-	CSGRANTEAFF	TGCAGTGGACGGGCGAACACTGAAGCTTTCTTT
TRBJ2-7	-	TRBV2	-	CASSDGRELVQYF	TGTGCCAGCAGTGACGGCAGGGAATTGGTGCAGTACTTC